The 28 T cell receptor beta chains below were found in one sample sequenced in a study of blood T cell repertoires in COVID-19. This table comes from immunoSEQ multiplex PCR, and its TCRdb copy is limited to in-frame clones, with some not included. The sample includes about 59,000 clones, around 70% of them seen just once. The sample comprised peripheral blood. These receptors originate from a woman between 65 and 79 years old with acute or convalescent COVID-19.

The rearrangement joins TRBV5-1 to TRBJ1-1, with 10 bases that match TRBD1. V dropped 0 bases and J dropped 5; count of bases not matched to a gene: 16. The CDR3 is made up of 19 amino acids. From germline, CDR1 is SGHRS and CDR2 YFSETQ. CDR3 region: CASSLDGIRGQGIKTEAFF. The CDR3 DNA reads as TGCGCCAGCAGCTTGGACGGGATACGGGGACAGGGGATTAAAACTGAAGCTTTCTTT.

The chain joins TRBV27 to TRBJ2-7; 8 bases fit TRBD1. Germline values: CDR1 MNHEY, CDR2 SMNVEV (reference sequence). Losses at the gene ends were 6 bases for V and 6 bases for J; bases not matched to a gene: 10. The CDR3 runs to 14 residues. The CDR3 is CASSWGQVQGEQYF. The CDR3 DNA follows: TGTGCCAGCAGCTGGGGACAGGTCCAGGGCGAGCAGTACTTC.

This chain uses TRBV5-1 with TRBJ2-1; tentatively, D is TRBD1 (6 bases). There are 15 residues in the CDR3. Germline loops: CDR1 SGHRS, CDR2 YFSETQ. Trimming took 2 bases from V and 8 from J, leaving 17 bases between them. The CDR3 sequence: CASSLPAGVGDEQFF. The CDR3 bases are TGCGCCAGCAGCTTACCAGCAGGGGTTGGGGATGAGCAGTTCTTC.

V is TRBV18 and J is TRBJ1-1; TRBD1 might be the D (6 bases). Germline CDR1 reads KGHSH; CDR2 reads LQKENI. The CDR3 has 12 amino acids. The germline V and J ends were trimmed by 2 bases and 10 bases, with 11 bases remaining between them. Written as DNA, the CDR3 is TGTGCCAGCTCACCAGGGGGCGGTTTAGCTTTCTTT. Translated, it gives CASSPGGGLAFF.

This clone was detected only a few times. The genes are TRBV12-3 or TRBV12-4 and TRBJ1-5; possibly TRBD1 for D (5 bases). The V end was cut by 9 bases, the J end by 2 bases, with 11 bases between. The CDR3 has 13 residues. CDR3 loop: CASTPQGNQPQHF. The CDR3 bases are TGTGCCAGTACGCCACAGGGCAATCAGCCCCAGCATTTT.

The CDR3 here is CASSLQQGGDTQYF. The CDR3 DNA reads TGTGCCAGCAGCTTACAACAAGGGGGAGATACGCAGTATTTT. The chain joins TRBV7-9 to TRBJ2-3, with D maybe TRBD1 (6 bases). From germline, CDR1 is SEHNR and CDR2 FQNEAQ (reference sequence). The V and J ends lost 2 bases and 5 bases respectively, with 11 bases between them. CDR3 length equals 14 residues.

The gene calls are TRBV30 and TRBJ1-2; D unclear. Germline V gives CDR1 GTSNPN, CDR2 SVGIG (reference sequence). The CDR3 has 13 residues. Trimming took 7 bases from V and 8 from J, leaving 20 bases between them. CDR3 in amino acids: CASSPRADHGYTF. The CDR3 coding sequence is TGTGCCTCTTCACCGAGGGCCGATCACGGCTACACCTTC.

The V and J genes are TRBV19 and TRBJ2-3; 11 bases match TRBD1. The V gene end was trimmed by 2 bases and the J gene end by 4 bases; junction bases not matched to a gene: 5. CDR3 length: 16 residues. Germline V gene data show CDR1 as LNHDA and CDR2 as SQIVND (reference sequence). CDR3 nucleotide sequence: TGTGCCAGTAGTATACGGACAGGGGGCGCAGCAGATACGCAGTATTTT. Protein product: CASSIRTGGAADTQYF.

This clone was observed a handful of times. The rearrangement uses TRBV29-1 and TRBJ1-6, with D tentatively TRBD1 (6 bases). CDR1 and CDR2 (germline): SQVTM, ANQGSEA. V lost 7 bases, J lost 7 bases, and 14 bases lay in between. CDR3 length: 13 amino acids. This CDR3 reads CSASDSFNSPLHF. DNA for the CDR3: TGCAGCGCGTCGGACAGTTTCAATTCACCCCTCCACTTT.

This clone was observed many times. The chain carries TRBV5-1 and TRBJ2-7, with a possible D match to TRBD2 (5 bases). The V and J ends lost 4 bases and 6 bases respectively, with 17 bases between them. CDR3 length: 14 residues. The V gene's germline CDR1 is SGHRS and CDR2 YFSETQ. In DNA, the CDR3 is TGCGCCAGCAGCGGTTTTGGCACGGGAAGCGAGCAGTACTTC. Amino acids: CASSGFGTGSEQYF. The full variable domain, with the rest looked up from reference TRBV5-1 and TRBJ2-7, is KAGVTQTPRYLIKTRGQQVTLSCSPISGHRSVSWYQQTPGQGLQFLFEYFSETQRNKGNFPGRFSGRQFSNSRSEMNVSTLELGDSALYLCASSGFGTGSEQYFGPGTRLTVT.

CDR3 protein: CASSLGGRGIGNTIYF. CDR3 coding DNA: TGTGCCAGCAGCTTAGGGGGCAGGGGGATTGGAAACACCATATATTTT. The chain is built from TRBV7-8 and TRBJ1-3, with 7 bases aligning to TRBD1. This CDR3 spans 16 amino acids. CDR1 is SGHVS, CDR2 FQNEAQ, per germline. Trimming took 1 base from V and 3 from J; bases not matched to a gene: 6. Looking up the rest from reference TRBV7-8 and TRBJ1-3 gives the full variable domain: GAGVSQSPRYKVAKRGQDVALRCDPISGHVSLFWYQQALGQGPEFLTYFQNEAQLDKSGLPSDRFFAERPEGSVSTLKIQRTQQEDSAVYLCASSLGGRGIGNTIYFGEGSWLTVV.

The CDR3 DNA is TGTGCCAGTAGTCTCAAGGGGCAGGGGGACGGTAGCAATCAGCCCCAGCATTTT. Protein: CASSLKGQGDGSNQPQHF. The chain has TRBV19 and TRBJ1-5; 7 bases match TRBD1. V was pared by 5 bases and J by 0 bases, with 13 bases of the junction left unmatched. This CDR3 has 18 residues. Germline values: CDR1 LNHDA, CDR2 SQIVND (reference sequence).

This chain uses TRBV7-3 with TRBJ1-1, with D possibly being TRBD1 (5 bases). The CDR3 has 12 amino acids. Looked up from germline, CDR1 is SGHTA and CDR2 is FQGTGA. V was clipped by 8 bases and J by 8 bases, with 15 bases between them. This CDR3 is CASVPQGQEAFF. CDR3 bases: TGTGCCAGCGTACCTCAGGGTCAAGAAGCTTTCTTT. Full variable domain (remainder filled in from reference TRBV7-3 and TRBJ1-1): GAGVSQTPSNKVTEKGKYVELRCDPISGHTALYWYRQSLGQGPEFLIYFQGTGAADDSGLPNDRFFAVRPEGSVSTLKIQRTERGDSAVYLCASVPQGQEAFFGQGTRLTVV.

The gene calls are TRBV18 and TRBJ1-2; 7 bases match TRBD1. CDR1 and CDR2 (germline): KGHSH, LQKENI. Germline trimming cut 2 bases from V and 1 base from J; bases unmatched to any gene: 4. There are 15 residues in the CDR3. CDR3: CASSPTGVVNYGYTF. The CDR3 DNA reads TGTGCCAGCTCACCAACAGGGGTGGTTAACTATGGCTACACCTTC.

V gene TRBV4-1 combines with J gene TRBJ2-2; D might be TRBD1 (6 bases). The CDR3 runs to 18 residues. Germline CDR1 is MGHRA and CDR2 is YSYEKL. V dropped 2 bases and J dropped 1 base, with 17 bases sitting between them. CDR3 DNA sequence: TGCGCCAGCAGCCAATTTACAGGGTTTAATCTGAACACCGGGGAGCTGTTTTTT. Translation gives CASSQFTGFNLNTGELFF.

The CDR3 spells CASSLGQKGNSPLHF. CDR3 DNA: TGTGCCAGCAGCTTGGGACAGAAAGGAAATTCACCCCTCCACTTT. The V and J genes are TRBV7-8 and TRBJ1-6, with TRBD1 matching 7 bases. Germline V gene sequence: CDR1 SGHVS, CDR2 FQNEAQ. The CDR3 contains 15 residues. V shed 3 bases and J 7 bases; nucleotides not matched to a gene: 6.

This chain links TRBV27 with TRBJ2-1, with TRBD1 matching over 11 bases. The CDR3 is 16 residues long. From germline, CDR1 is MNHEY and CDR2 SMNVEV (reference sequence). The V gene end was trimmed by 1 base and the J gene end by 9 bases; junction bases not matched to a gene: 8. The CDR3 loop reads CASSLFVGQGAGEQFF. CDR3 DNA: TGTGCCAGCAGTTTATTTGTTGGACAGGGGGCGGGTGAGCAGTTCTTC.

V is TRBV27 and J is TRBJ2-5; no firm D call. The CDR3 consists of 14 residues. CDR1 is MNHEY and CDR2 is SMNVEV in the germline V gene (reference sequence). V lost 3 bases to trimming and J lost 2 bases, with 10 bases between them. The CDR3 bases are TGTGCCAGCAGTTTTGGTGGGCAGCAAGAGACCCAGTACTTC. Its protein is CASSFGGQQETQYF.

The gene calls are TRBV7-9 and TRBJ2-1, with D unresolved. The V and J ends lost 3 bases and 10 bases respectively, with 10 bases between them. Germline assignment: CDR1 SEHNR and CDR2 FQNEAQ (reference sequence). There are 12 residues in the CDR3. CDR3 in amino acids: CASSFGKTEQFF. For the CDR3, the DNA is TGTGCCAGCAGCTTCGGTAAAACCGAGCAGTTCTTC.

Note on this clone: Other DNA variants within this sample encode the same CDR3. V and J are TRBV9 and TRBJ2-3; a weak D match, TRBD2 (6 bases). Germline loops: CDR1 SGDLS, CDR2 YYNGEE. V was shortened by 3 bases and J by 3 bases, with 14 bases between the two germline ends. This CDR3 comprises 15 residues. The CDR3 loop is CASSGGRGRTDTQYF. The CDR3 coding sequence is TGTGCCAGCAGCGGTGGTCGGGGGAGGACAGATACGCAGTATTTT.

This chain links TRBV5-4 with TRBJ2-1; 8 bases fit TRBD2. This CDR3 comprises 15 residues. Trimming cost V 3 bases and J 9 bases; bases outside gene matches: 11. Germline loops: CDR1 SGHNT, CDR2 YYREEE (reference sequence). For the CDR3, the DNA is TGTGCCAGCAGCTCGACTAGCGCCAACCAGGGTGAGCAGTTCTTC. Translating it yields CASSSTSANQGEQFF.

V is TRBV5-8 and J is TRBJ1-5; D remains ambiguous. The CDR3 contains 14 residues. CDR1 is SGHTS and CDR2 is YDEGEE in the germline V gene. Trimming stripped 5 bases from V and 6 bases from J, with 15 bases between. CDR3 sequence reads: CASSPVEAGQPQHF. CDR3 bases: TGTGCCAGCAGTCCGGTCGAGGCGGGTCAGCCCCAGCATTTT.

This chain joins TRBV4-1 and TRBJ1-1; TRBD1 agrees at 8 bases. This CDR3 spans 14 amino acids. Trimming cost V 5 bases and J 4 bases; bases outside gene matches: 6. Germline V gene data show CDR1 as MGHRA and CDR2 as YSYEKL. The CDR3 reads CASSSPTGGTEAFF. The CDR3 nucleotides are TGCGCCAGCAGCTCCCCTACAGGGGGCACTGAAGCTTTCTTT.

The V call is TRBV6-5, the J call TRBJ1-1, with D perhaps matching TRBD1 (5 bases). The CDR3 has 15 amino acids. V lost 6 bases, J lost 5 bases, and 19 bases lay in between. Germline CDR1 and CDR2: MNHEY and SVGAGI. For the CDR3, the DNA is TGTGCCAGCAGGCCATTCATTGGGGGAGGAACTGAAGCTTTCTTT. Protein product: CASRPFIGGGTEAFF.

The chain uses TRBV3-1 (or the pseudogene TRBV3-2) and TRBJ1-2; D gene ambiguous. The germline gives CDR1 LGHDT, CDR2 YNNKEL (reference sequence). This CDR3 is 16 amino acids long. V lost 0 bases, J lost 3 bases, and 14 bases lay in between. The CDR3 DNA reads TGTGCCAGCAGCCAAGAAAGAAAGGCAGAGGACTATGGCTACACCTTC. Its protein product is CASSQERKAEDYGYTF.

V is TRBV10-3 and J is TRBJ2-3; 7 bases match TRBD1. The CDR3 runs to 14 residues. Germline trimming cut 6 bases from V and 7 bases from J; bases unmatched to any gene: 10. CDR1 and CDR2 from the germline V gene are ENHRY and SYGVKD. The CDR3 loop reads CAISGTAAQNTQYF. The CDR3, as DNA: TGTGCCATCAGCGGGACAGCTGCACAAAATACGCAGTATTTT.

The chain is built from TRBV5-4 and TRBJ2-2; 9 bases map to TRBD2. Unmatched junction bases numbered 6, after V lost 5 bases and J lost 4 bases. Germline lookup yields CDR1 SGHNT and CDR2 YYREEE (reference sequence). The CDR3 is 15 residues long. CDR3 region: CASSAGGPSTGELFF. CDR3 in DNA: TGTGCCAGCAGTGCGGGGGGGCCAAGCACCGGGGAGCTGTTTTTT.

This clone is judged medium-sized. This chain links TRBV12-3 or TRBV12-4 with TRBJ1-2, with D tentatively TRBD1 (5 bases). CDR3 length: 12 amino acids. V lost 6 bases, J lost 10 bases, and 15 bases lay in between. In DNA, the CDR3 is TGTGCCAGCAGCAGGCGCGACAGCCCCTACACCTTC. This codes for CASSRRDSPYTF.